This entry lists 30 T cell receptor beta chains sequenced from one sample in a study of blood T cell repertoires in COVID-19. The protocol was immunoSEQ multiplex PCR, while the TCRdb copy is restricted to in-frame clones and leaves out a portion. The sample lists tens of thousands of clones, roughly 90% seen once, with 2% in the top ten. Source material: peripheral blood. The receptors were gathered from a man aged 25-40 years with acute or convalescent COVID-19.

The V call is TRBV30, the J call TRBJ1-4; 7 positions agree with TRBD1. The CDR3 has 14 residues. Germline-derived CDR1 and CDR2 are GTSNPN and SVGIG (reference sequence). J gave up 7 bases and V 3 bases, and 8 bases lay outside the gene matches. The CDR3 DNA is TGTGCCTGGAGGAAGGGGGCGGGCAGTGAAAAACTGTTTTTT. It is translated as CAWRKGAGSEKLFF.

The rearrangement uses TRBV7-2 and TRBJ2-3; 9 bases line up with TRBD1. Trimming removed 5 bases from V and 4 bases from J; junction bases left unmatched: 4. The CDR3 length is 14 residues. CDR1 is SGHTA, CDR2 FQGNSA, per germline. This CDR3 is CASSTRTGADTQYF. For the CDR3, the DNA is TGTGCCAGCAGCACCAGGACAGGGGCAGATACGCAGTATTTT.

The chain combines TRBV5-1 with TRBJ1-2; 7 bases agree with TRBD1. Unmatched junction bases numbered 3, after V lost 0 bases and J lost 4 bases. The CDR3 is 14 residues long. Germline V gene sequence: CDR1 SGHRS, CDR2 YFSETQ. Here the CDR3 DNA reads TGCGCCAGCAGCTTGGGGGACAGAACCTATGGCTACACCTTC. Translation gives CASSLGDRTYGYTF.

The chain is built from TRBV5-4 and TRBJ2-1; 13 bases agree with TRBD2. The V gene's germline CDR1 is SGHNT and CDR2 YYREEE (reference sequence). The CDR3 sequence is 15 residues long. The V and J ends lost 5 bases and 9 bases, in that order; junction bases with no gene match: 8. The CDR3 here is CASSSPTSGRAEQFF. Here the CDR3 DNA reads TGTGCCAGCAGTTCACCCACTAGCGGGAGGGCTGAGCAGTTCTTC.

This clone has at least ten counts. J is TRBJ1-2 and V is TRBV28, with 10 nucleotides matching TRBD1. V lost 6 bases, J lost 3 bases, and 4 bases stayed unmatched. The CDR3 is 14 amino acids. Germline V lookup: CDR1 MDHEN, CDR2 SYDVKM. The CDR3 reads CASRDGTGDYGYTF. The CDR3 DNA sequence: TGTGCCAGCAGAGACGGGACAGGGGACTATGGCTACACCTTC.

This chain uses TRBV7-9 with TRBJ1-6, with D perhaps TRBD1 (5 bases). Looked up from germline, CDR1 is SEHNR and CDR2 is FQNEAQ (reference sequence). The CDR3 extends over 12 amino acids. With 7 bases removed from V and 7 bases from J, the gap between germline ends came to 8 bases. CDR3 protein: CASTRQNSPLHF. The CDR3 DNA is TGTGCCAGCACCAGACAGAATTCACCCCTCCACTTT.

The chain joins TRBV2 to TRBJ2-3; 10 nucleotides align to TRBD2. J was trimmed by 1 base and V by 5 bases; bases with no gene match: 3. There are 15 residues in the CDR3. The germline V gene encodes CDR1 SNHLY and CDR2 FYNNEI. The CDR3 DNA follows: TGTGCCAGCAGTTTGCTAGCGGGGGGCACAGATACGCAGTATTTT. Protein sequence: CASSLLAGGTDTQYF. The full variable domain, with the rest looked up from reference TRBV2 and TRBJ2-3, is EPEVTQTPSHQVTQMGQEVILRCVPISNHLYFYWYRQILGQKVEFLVSFYNNEISEKSEIFDDQFSVERPDGSNFTLKIRSTKLEDSAMYFCASSLLAGGTDTQYFGPGTRLTVL.

This chain links TRBV5-1 with TRBJ2-7, with D hard to call. V was pared by 0 bases and J by 2 bases, with 9 bases between. Germline-derived CDR1 and CDR2 are SGHRS and YFSETQ. The CDR3 extends over 14 amino acids. CDR3 sequence: CASSLATGTYEQYF. CDR3 DNA: TGCGCCAGCAGCTTGGCAACCGGTACCTACGAGCAGTACTTC.

The V and J genes are TRBV18 and TRBJ1-4; 8 nucleotides agree with TRBD1. This CDR3 has 16 residues. The germline V gene encodes CDR1 KGHSH and CDR2 LQKENI. J lost 7 bases, V lost 4 bases, and 11 bases had no gene match. The CDR3 here is CASSRAQGASGEKLFF. CDR3 coding DNA: TGTGCCAGCTCACGTGCCCAGGGGGCAAGCGGTGAAAAACTGTTTTTT.

The chain combines TRBV15 with TRBJ2-6, with D possibly matching TRBD1 (5 bases). Germline CDR1 is LNHNV and CDR2 is YYDKDF (reference sequence). The V end was cut by 4 bases, the J end by 0 bases, with 22 bases between. CDR3 size: 20 residues. The DNA for the CDR3 is TGTGCCACCAGCATAAACCCGGAGCAGGGTTTAAGCTCTGGGGCCAACGTCCTGACTTTC. This encodes CATSINPEQGLSSGANVLTF.

The rearrangement joins TRBV7-3 to TRBJ1-4; TRBD1 aligns across 8 bases. The CDR3 contains 18 residues. J was trimmed by 0 bases and V by 5 bases; bases with no gene match: 11. Germline V gene data show CDR1 as SGHTA and CDR2 as FQGTGA. The CDR3 loop is CASSPWDRYKTTNEKLFF. The CDR3 nucleotides read TGTGCCAGCAGCCCCTGGGACAGGTACAAAACAACTAATGAAAAACTGTTTTTT. The variable domain in full, with the rest retrieved from reference TRBV7-3 and TRBJ1-4, is GAGVSQTPSNKVTEKGKYVELRCDPISGHTALYWYRQSLGQGPEFLIYFQGTGAADDSGLPNDRFFAVRPEGSVSTLKIQRTERGDSAVYLCASSPWDRYKTTNEKLFFGSGTQLSVL.

The chain uses TRBV10-3 and TRBJ1-1; D ambiguous. The CDR3 sequence is 12 residues long. From germline, CDR1 is ENHRY and CDR2 SYGVKD. V shed 5 bases and J shed 0 bases, with 4 bases lying between them. CDR3 nucleotide sequence: TGTGCCATCAGTATTATGAACACTGAAGCTTTCTTT. Translated, it gives CAISIMNTEAFF.

The V call is TRBV9, the J call TRBJ1-2; perhaps TRBD1 as D (6 bases). From germline, CDR1 is SGDLS and CDR2 YYNGEE. The CDR3 is 13 residues long. Trimming shortened V by 5 bases and J by 7 bases, and 15 bases separated the two germline ends. The CDR3 spells CASSYDIQGGYTF. CDR3 sequence (DNA): TGTGCCAGCAGTTATGATATACAGGGTGGCTACACCTTC.

The table lists this clone with a count of one. V is TRBV6-5 and J is TRBJ2-5; TRBD2 agrees at 11 bases. This CDR3 is 15 amino acids long. Germline CDR1 and CDR2: MNHEY and SVGAGI. With 7 bases clipped from V and 4 bases from J, the junction kept 8 bases outside the gene matches. CDR3 coding DNA: TGTGCCAGCAAGAGAATAGCGGGGGGGCGAGAGACCCAGTACTTC. This encodes CASKRIAGGRETQYF.

This chain joins TRBV29-1 and TRBJ1-1; maybe TRBD1 (6 bases). CDR1 and CDR2 from the germline V gene are SQVTM and ANQGSEA. The CDR3 has 13 residues. With 5 bases removed from V and 8 bases from J, the gap between germline ends came to 18 bases. The CDR3 is CSVQDSRFIEAFF. The CDR3 nucleotides are TGCAGCGTTCAGGACAGCCGTTTTATAGAAGCTTTCTTT. The whole variable domain, filled in from reference TRBV29-1 and TRBJ1-1, reads SAVISQKPSRDICQRGTSLTIQCQVDSQVTMMFWYRQQPGQSLTLIATANQGSEATYESGFVIDKFPISRPNLTFSTLTVSNMSPEDSSIYLCSVQDSRFIEAFFGQGTRLTVV.

This rearrangement joins TRBV5-4 to TRBJ1-4; 9 bases align to TRBD1. This CDR3 contains 15 residues. Looked up from germline, CDR1 is SGHNT and CDR2 is YYREEE (reference sequence). V lost 3 bases to trimming and J lost 0 bases; unmatched junction nucleotides: 0. The DNA for the CDR3 is TGTGCCAGCAGCTGGACAGGGGCAACTAATGAAAAACTGTTTTTT. It translates to CASSWTGATNEKLFF.

The genes are TRBV28 and TRBJ1-4, with TRBD1 matching 10 bases. V was pared by 2 bases and J by 5 bases, with 2 bases of the junction left unmatched. CDR3 length: 15 residues. Germline CDR1 is MDHEN and CDR2 is SYDVKM. This CDR3 is CASSLTGQGNEKLFF. DNA for the CDR3: TGTGCCAGCAGTTTAACGGGACAGGGGAATGAAAAACTGTTTTTT. Combining the CDR3 with reference TRBV28 and TRBJ1-4 gives the whole variable domain DVKVTQSSRYLVKRTGEKVFLECVQDMDHENMFWYRQDPGLGLRLIYFSYDVKMKEKGDIPEGYSVSREKKERFSLILESASTNQTSMYLCASSLTGQGNEKLFFGSGTQLSVL.

The gene calls are TRBV5-1 and TRBJ2-1; TRBD2 aligns across 9 bases. Unmatched junction bases numbered 6, after V lost 4 bases and J lost 1 base. In germline, CDR1 is SGHRS, CDR2 YFSETQ. The CDR3 is 16 residues long. In DNA form, the CDR3 reads TGCGCCAGCAGCCCTAGCGGGGATCTGTCCTACAATGAGCAGTTCTTC. It specifies CASSPSGDLSYNEQFF.

V gene TRBV7-2 combines with J gene TRBJ2-2; D unresolved. The V gene lost 5 bases and the J gene lost 4 bases, with 14 bases spanning the gap. The CDR3 has 15 amino acids. The germline V gene encodes CDR1 SGHTA and CDR2 FQGNSA. The CDR3 DNA is TGTGCCAGCAGCCCCGATCTTCTAGGCACCGGGGAGCTGTTTTTT. Amino acids: CASSPDLLGTGELFF. The full variable domain, with the rest looked up from reference TRBV7-2 and TRBJ2-2, is GAGVSQSPSNKVTEKGKDVELRCDPISGHTALYWYRQSLGQGLEFLIYFQGNSAPDKSGLPSDRFSAERTGGSVSTLTIQRTQQEDSAVYLCASSPDLLGTGELFFGEGSRLTVL.

The V call is TRBV19, the J call TRBJ2-1; 12 nucleotides match TRBD2. CDR1 is LNHDA and CDR2 is SQIVND in the germline V gene (reference sequence). Trimming removed 4 bases from V and 9 bases from J; junction bases left unmatched: 7. This CDR3 comprises 15 residues. CDR3 bases: TGTGCCAGTAGTACGCTAGCGGGGGGGCCCGGTGAGCAGTTCTTC. Translation gives CASSTLAGGPGEQFF.

This chain connects TRBV14 to TRBJ1-4, with unresolved D. The V gene's germline CDR1 is SGHDN and CDR2 FVKESK. The V end was cut by 3 bases, the J end by 4 bases, with 9 bases between. This CDR3 has 14 amino acids. CDR3 protein: CASSHPGVNEKLFF. The CDR3 nucleotides are TGTGCCAGCAGCCATCCGGGAGTTAATGAAAAACTGTTTTTT.

The chain uses TRBV12-3 or TRBV12-4 and TRBJ2-5; TRBD2 is a possible D gene (5 bases). Trimming removed 7 bases at V and 4 bases at J, with 10 bases between. This CDR3 is built from 12 residues. CDR3 loop: CASMRLAETQYF. DNA of the CDR3: TGTGCCAGCATGCGGCTAGCAGAGACCCAGTACTTC.

This chain links TRBV30 with TRBJ2-3; TRBD2 matches at 11 bases. CDR1 is GTSNPN and CDR2 is SVGIG in the germline V gene (reference sequence). V shed 0 bases, J shed 3 bases, and the junction held 2 bases outside the gene matches. The CDR3 sequence is 15 residues long. The chain's CDR3 is CAWSVLAGGTDTQYF. CDR3 sequence (DNA): TGTGCCTGGAGTGTTCTAGCGGGAGGAACAGATACGCAGTATTTT.

This rearrangement joins TRBV10-3 to TRBJ2-1, with D maybe TRBD2 (6 bases). Germline CDR1 ENHRY, CDR2 SYGVKD. Trimming pared 2 bases from V and 10 bases from J, leaving 12 bases between. The CDR3 extends over 13 amino acids. CDR3 sequence reads: CAISEPLTSEQFF. DNA for the CDR3: TGTGCCATCAGTGAGCCTTTAACTAGCGAGCAGTTCTTC.

The CDR3 spells CASSQDSWRDSPYNEQFF. The CDR3 DNA reads as TGTGCCAGCAGCCAAGATTCTTGGAGGGACAGCCCCTACAATGAGCAGTTCTTC. The chain couples TRBV3-1 (or the pseudogene TRBV3-2) to TRBJ2-1; perhaps TRBD1 as D (7 bases). The germline V and J ends were trimmed by 0 bases and 2 bases, with 17 bases remaining between them. This CDR3 comprises 18 residues. The germline V gene has CDR1 LGHDT and CDR2 YNNKEL (reference sequence).

The chain has TRBV5-4 and TRBJ2-7; D gene unclear. Deletions cut 1 base from V and 5 bases from J, with 13 bases between. In germline, CDR1 is SGHNT, CDR2 YYREEE (reference sequence). CDR3 length equals 14 residues. The CDR3 is CASSLLAVSDEQYF. The CDR3 nucleotides read TGTGCCAGCAGCTTGCTCGCGGTATCTGACGAGCAGTACTTC.

The CDR3 region has the DNA TGTGCCAGCAGCTTGGGGGGGCGACTTAACTATGGCTACACCTTC. Translated, it gives CASSLGGRLNYGYTF. The chain couples TRBV7-8 to TRBJ1-2; tentative D call: TRBD1 (6 bases). Between the trimmed V and J ends, which lost 3 bases and 1 base, there was a span of 12 bases. Germline-derived CDR1 and CDR2 are SGHVS and FQNEAQ. The CDR3 consists of 15 residues.

CDR3 DNA: TGTGCCAGCGTAAGACCCGGGACAGGAGTCTATGGCTACACCTTC. Its protein is CASVRPGTGVYGYTF. The chain has TRBV6-6 and TRBJ1-2; 8 bases align to TRBD1. Germline CDR1 is MNHNY and CDR2 is SVGAGI (reference sequence). CDR3 size: 15 residues. V was clipped by 8 bases and J by 4 bases; unmatched bases: 12.

This chain joins TRBV20-1 and TRBJ1-5; D call uncertain. Trimming removed 3 bases from V and 5 bases from J, with 17 bases in between. This CDR3 contains 15 residues. Germline V gene lookup returns CDR1 DFQATT and CDR2 SNEGSKA (reference sequence). CDR3 coding DNA: TGCAGTGCTAGTTCGGGTGTGGGTTTTTATCAGCCCCAGCATTTT. Its protein is CSASSGVGFYQPQHF.

This rearrangement joins TRBV2 to TRBJ2-3, with 12 bases lining up with TRBD2. The CDR3 is 15 amino acids. V trimming: 6 bases; J trimming: 5 bases; junction bases outside the gene matches: 6. The germline CDR1 and CDR2 sequences are SNHLY and FYNNEI. CDR3: CASSQTSGRVDTQYF. DNA for the CDR3: TGTGCCAGCAGCCAGACTAGCGGGAGAGTAGATACGCAGTATTTT.